Given below is one TCR beta chain in context. Its antigen is currently not known. No much larger clone exists at a distance of one base, and base qualities are not known. The CDR3 contains 14 residues, cysteine and phenylalanine counted. Only the CDR3 region is kept as DNA, spanning 42 bases read in frame from base 1. CDR1 and CDR2 are drawn from the germline V gene: MGHRA, YSYEKL. The source of the sample is a study of somatic mutations in cytotoxic T cells in rheumatoid arthritis (dated by TCRdb to between 2016 and 2019). Context from the whole study: Before any treatment started and right after they were diagnosed, patients gave peripheral blood samples (roughly 31 ml EDTA). The study asked whether expanded CD8+ T-cell clones in newly diagnosed, untreated rheumatoid arthritis carry somatic mutations, and used TCRB deep sequencing to characterize clonality. A total of more than 55 rheumatoid arthritis patients and some 18 healthy controls underwent TCRB deep sequencing. A FACSAria II or Sony SH800 was used to flow-sort some V beta antibody-stained T-cell populations at nearly 100% purity, and TCRB sequencing was also done on sorted V beta1+ cells. Patient and control groups had essentially identical median ages. Overall study outcomes, separate from this receptor: It was unknown which antigens the expanded CD8+ clones targeted, and their absence from virus-specific databases did not exclude viral specificity. The slight TRBV07 underrepresentation in patients was not adjusted for multiple comparisons. CD8+ T-cell clonality in rheumatoid arthritis patients was not significantly different from that in age-matched healthy controls. CD8+ clonality increased with age in patients (Spearman r of about 0.49) but not in healthy controls. The largest CD8+ clone made up more than 20% of CD8+ cells in about an eighth of the 65 patients, and blood and synovial fluid shared several identical CD8+ TCRB sequences.

Flow cytometry confirmed the purity of CD4+ and CD8+ cells that had been isolated by positive magnetic bead selection on an AutoMACS. Initial screening for clonal expansions relied on flow cytometry with a TCR V beta antibody panel, after which sorted CD8+ fractions underwent TCRB deep sequencing for characterization. Peripheral blood mononuclear cells were obtained using density gradient separation with Ficoll-Paque PLUS. Using Nucleospin Tissue or Tissue XS kits, DNA was extracted from CD4-enriched, CD8-enriched or PBMC samples, with quantification by a Qubit 2.0 fluorometer. The immunoSEQ assay was applied to genomic DNA for TCRB CDR3 sequencing. In the source study's methods: Published virus-specific TCRB sequences were compared with patient CD8+ clones larger than 1%, and only a few matches were found. Only productive TCRB rearrangements were included in the analyses. Clonality was expressed as a Shannon entropy-based productive clonality index, with each clone defined by a unique TCRB CDR3 sequence. The template counts of each clone relative to the total templates per sample were used to calculate repertoire overlap between two samples. V-gene usage measured by flow cytometry correlated with TCRB sequencing V-gene usage, with a Spearman r of around 0.59. What TCRdb holds here is the immuneACCESS table cut down to in-frame rearrangements. Part of the clones is not present; checked against another copy, under half of the missing clones reflect an unresolved V gene, and the others are unexplained. V and J calls and clone size are those listed in that table; D and trimming were worked out from the DNA. The sample profile shows about 17,000 clones; around 80% of them were found once. About 21% of the sample comes from the top ten.

This TCR derives from an adult with rheumatoid arthritis. Sequencing input: CD8+ T cells sorted from blood. The chain joins TRBV4-1 to TRBJ2-5; 8 bases in the middle match TRBD2. The J call may be in error: the DNA end matches TRBJ2-7 better. The CDR3 has the sequence CASSNLAGAYEQYF. The DNA is as follows: TGCGCCAGCAGCAATCTAGCGGGTGCCTACGAGCAGTACTTC.